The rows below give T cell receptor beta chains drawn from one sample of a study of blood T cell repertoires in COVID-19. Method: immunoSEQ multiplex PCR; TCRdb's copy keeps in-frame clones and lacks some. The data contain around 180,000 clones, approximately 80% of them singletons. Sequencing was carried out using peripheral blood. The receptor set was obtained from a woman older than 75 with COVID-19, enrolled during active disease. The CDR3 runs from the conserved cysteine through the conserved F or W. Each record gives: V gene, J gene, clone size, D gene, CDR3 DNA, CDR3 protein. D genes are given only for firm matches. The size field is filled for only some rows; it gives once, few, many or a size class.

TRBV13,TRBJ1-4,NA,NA,TGTGCCAGCAGCCGAGGGCAGGCAACTAATGAAAAACTGTTTTTT,CASSRGQATNEKLFF
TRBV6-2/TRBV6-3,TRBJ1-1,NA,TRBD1,TGTGCCAGCAGCCGATGGGACAGGGAGGCCGCTTTCTTT,CASSRWDREAAFF
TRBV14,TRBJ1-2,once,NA,TGTGCCAGCAGCCCGGTCCGTTTGTTCGGCTACACCTTC,CASSPVRLFGYTF
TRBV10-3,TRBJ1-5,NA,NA,TGTGCCATCGCTCGGGATAATCAGCCCCAGCATTTT,CAIARDNQPQHF
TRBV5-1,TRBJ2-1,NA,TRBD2,TGCGCCAGCAGCTTTCAGGCGCTAGCGGGAGATGAGCAGTTCTTC,CASSFQALAGDEQFF
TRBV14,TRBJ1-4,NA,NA,TGTGCCAGCAGCCTAACCGACTGGCCAACTAATGAAAAACTGTTTTTT,CASSLTDWPTNEKLFF
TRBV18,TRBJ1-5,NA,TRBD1,TGTGCCAGCTCACCAACAGGGGATAGCAATCAGCCCCAGCATTTT,CASSPTGDSNQPQHF
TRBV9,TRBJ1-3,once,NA,TGTGCCAGCAGTGGTGATTCGGTGGTGGACACCATATATTTT,CASSGDSVVDTIYF
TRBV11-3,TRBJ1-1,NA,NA,TGTGCCAGCAGCAGGGGGAAGGCCACTGAAGCTTTCTTT,CASSRGKATEAFF
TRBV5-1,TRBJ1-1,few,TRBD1,TGCGCCAGTCGGACAGGTAATATGAACACTGAAGCTTTCTTT,CASRTGNMNTEAFF
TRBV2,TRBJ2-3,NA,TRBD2,TGTGCCAGCAGCGATAGCGGGTTTAGCACAGATACGCAGTATTTT,CASSDSGFSTDTQYF
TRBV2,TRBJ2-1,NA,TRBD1,TGTGCCAGCGTGGGACAGGATAACTCTTACAATGAGCAGTTCTTC,CASVGQDNSYNEQFF
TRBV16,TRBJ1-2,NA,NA,TGTGCCAGCAGCCCTAATTTTAGAGACCGGGCTAACTATGGCTACACCTTC,CASSPNFRDRANYGYTF
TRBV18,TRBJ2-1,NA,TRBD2,TGTGCCAGCTCACCTCTATCTAGCGGGATAAACGGTGAGCAGTTCTTC,CASSPLSSGINGEQFF
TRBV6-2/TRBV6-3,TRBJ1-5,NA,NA,TGTGCCAGCAGTTATACACAGAATAGCAATCAGCCCCAGCATTTT,CASSYTQNSNQPQHF
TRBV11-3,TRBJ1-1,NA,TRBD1,TGTGCCAGCACCCCCGGGCAGGGGGATTCGAACACTGAAGCTTTCTTT,CASTPGQGDSNTEAFF
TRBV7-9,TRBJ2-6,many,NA,TGTGCCAGCGGCGGACTCGAGGGTTCTGGGGCCAACGTCCTGACTTTC,CASGGLEGSGANVLTF
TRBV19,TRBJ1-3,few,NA,TGTGCCAGTAGCCCAATGCCAGGGGACGGAGATTTTGGAAACACCATATATTTT,CASSPMPGDGDFGNTIYF
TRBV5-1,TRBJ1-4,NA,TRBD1,TGCGCCAGCAGCTTGGAACAGGGGGGTGAAAAACTGTTTTTT,CASSLEQGGEKLFF
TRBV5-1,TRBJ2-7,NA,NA,TGCGCCAGCAGCCGGGACTCCAGCTCCTACGAGCAGTACTTC,CASSRDSSSYEQYF
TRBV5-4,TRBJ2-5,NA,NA,TGTGCCCGCAGCTTGTTGGGCGGGCGAGAGACCCAGTACTTC,CARSLLGGRETQYF
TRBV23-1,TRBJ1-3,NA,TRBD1,TGCGCCAGCAGTCTCCCACCGGGACAGGGCCGCGGAAACACCATATATTTT,CASSLPPGQGRGNTIYF
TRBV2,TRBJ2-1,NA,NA,TGTGCCAGCAGGAAGGGCACTAGCAATGAGCAGTTCTTC,CASRKGTSNEQFF
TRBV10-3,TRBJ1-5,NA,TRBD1,TGTGCCATCAGCACAGGGGAACAGCCCCAGCATTTT,CAISTGEQPQHF
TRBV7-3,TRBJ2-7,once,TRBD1,TGTGCCAGCAGCTTTTTACAGGGGAACGAGCAGTACTTC,CASSFLQGNEQYF
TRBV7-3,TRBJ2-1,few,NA,TGTGCCAGCAGCCTCAACCGGGACACCGAGCAGTTCTTC,CASSLNRDTEQFF
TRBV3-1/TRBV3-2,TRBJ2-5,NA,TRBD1,TGTGCCAGCAGCCAAGATGCAGGGGGCGTTTTTCAAGAGACCCAGTACTTC,CASSQDAGGVFQETQYF
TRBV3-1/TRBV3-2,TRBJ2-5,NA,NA,TGTGCCAGCAGCCAAGTACACCTTCCAGAGACCCAGTACTTC,CASSQVHLPETQYF
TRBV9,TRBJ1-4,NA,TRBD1,TGTGCCAGCAGCTCCTCAGGGGGTGCTAATGAAAAACTGTTTTTT,CASSSSGGANEKLFF
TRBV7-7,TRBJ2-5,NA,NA,TGTGCTAGCAGCATAAACAGGGTTCAAGAGACCCAGTACTTC,CASSINRVQETQYF
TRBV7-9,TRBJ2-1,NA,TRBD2,TGTGCCAGCAGCTTCGGGACTAGTGGGAATGAGCAGTTCTTC,CASSFGTSGNEQFF
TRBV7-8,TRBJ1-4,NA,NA,TGTGCCAGCAGCTTAGTAGGGAGGGAAAAACTGTTTTTT,CASSLVGREKLFF
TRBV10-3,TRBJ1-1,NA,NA,TGTGCCACCCAAACAGGTCTGAACACTGAAGCTTTCTTT,CATQTGLNTEAFF
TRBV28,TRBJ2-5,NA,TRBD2,TGTGCCAGCAGTTCAGGACTAGCAGAAGCAAGAGAGACCCAGTACTTC,CASSSGLAEARETQYF
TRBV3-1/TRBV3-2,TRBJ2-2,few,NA,TGTGCCAGCAGCCAAGATAGCGTTCTCGGGGAGCTGTTTTTT,CASSQDSVLGELFF
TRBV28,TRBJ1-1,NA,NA,TGTGCCAGCAGTTCCCGACTGAGCCCTGAAGCTTTCTTT,CASSSRLSPEAFF
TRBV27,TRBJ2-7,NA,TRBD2,TGTGCCAGCAGTGGGGGGGACGGAGTTTTTGCCTACGAGCAGTACTTC,CASSGGDGVFAYEQYF
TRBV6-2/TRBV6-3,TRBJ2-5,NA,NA,TGTGCCAGCAGTTTTTTGGGACTGGACCAAGAGACCCAGTACTTC,CASSFLGLDQETQYF
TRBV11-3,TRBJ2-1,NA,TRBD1,TGTGCCAGCAGCTTGACAGGGGGCAATTGGGATGAGCAGTTCTTC,CASSLTGGNWDEQFF
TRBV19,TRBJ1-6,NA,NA,TGTGCCAGTAGTATATCAGGGGACGCGGATTCACCCCTCCACTTT,CASSISGDADSPLHF
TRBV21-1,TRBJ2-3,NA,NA,TGTGCCAGCAGCAAAGGGGGACAGGACGTAGATACGCAGTATTTT,CASSKGGQDVDTQYF
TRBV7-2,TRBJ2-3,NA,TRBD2,TGTGCCAGCAGCTTAGCGGGAGGGGTTGATACGCAGTATTTT,CASSLAGGVDTQYF
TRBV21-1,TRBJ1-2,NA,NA,TGTGCCAGCAGCGACGGACAGGGGGCGTTGGGCTACACCTTC,CASSDGQGALGYTF
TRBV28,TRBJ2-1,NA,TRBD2,TGTGCCAGCACCCGAAGGCTAGCGGGAAGAGGTGGCAATGAGCAGTTCTTC,CASTRRLAGRGGNEQFF
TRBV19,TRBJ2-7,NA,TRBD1,TGTGCCAGTAGTATGACAGGGCGGTACGAGCAGTACTTC,CASSMTGRYEQYF
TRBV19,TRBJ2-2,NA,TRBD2,TGTGCCAGTAGTATAGGTAGCGGGTCCGGGGAGCTGTTTTTT,CASSIGSGSGELFF
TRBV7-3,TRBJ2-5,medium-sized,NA,TGTGCCAGCAGCTTAACAGGGGGAGAGACCCAGTACTTC,CASSLTGGETQYF
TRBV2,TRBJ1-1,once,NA,TGTGCCAGCAGTGTTAGACAGGCGAACACTGAAGCTTTCTTT,CASSVRQANTEAFF
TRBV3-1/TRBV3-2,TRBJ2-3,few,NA,TGTGCCAGCAGCCAAGATCCTTCAGGAGATACGCAGTATTTT,CASSQDPSGDTQYF
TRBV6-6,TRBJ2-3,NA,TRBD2,TGTGCCAGCAGGTCGCGGGGGGGCCGAGATACGCAGTATTTT,CASRSRGGRDTQYF
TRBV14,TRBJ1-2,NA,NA,TGTGCCAGCAGCGACGTGATTGGGTCAGGGAATGGCTACACCTTC,CASSDVIGSGNGYTF
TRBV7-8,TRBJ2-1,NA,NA,TGTGCCAGCAGCTTAGCGGCAGGCTCCTACAATGAGCAGTTCTTC,CASSLAAGSYNEQFF
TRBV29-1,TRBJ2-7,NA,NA,TGCAGCGTTGTTACGTCCTACTACGAGCAGTACTTC,CSVVTSYYEQYF
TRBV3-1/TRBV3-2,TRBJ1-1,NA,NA,TGTGCCAGCAGCCCACCAGCGGGGGGAGACACTGAAGCTTTCTTT,CASSPPAGGDTEAFF
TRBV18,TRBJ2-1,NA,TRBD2,TGTGCCAGCTCACCCGTAGCGGGAGGAGATTCCAATGAGCAGTTCTTC,CASSPVAGGDSNEQFF
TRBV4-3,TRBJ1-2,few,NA,TGCGCCAGCAGCCAAGATGGAACGGGGGACTATGGCTACACCTTC,CASSQDGTGDYGYTF
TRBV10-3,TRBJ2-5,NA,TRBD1,TGTGCCATCAGTGGGACAGGAAAGGACCAAGAGACCCAGTACTTC,CAISGTGKDQETQYF
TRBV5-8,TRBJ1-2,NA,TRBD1,TGTGCCAGCAGCCTCCGACAGGGTTTTTCTGGCTACACCTTC,CASSLRQGFSGYTF
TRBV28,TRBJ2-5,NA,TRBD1,TGTGCCAGCAGTTCCCCGATTAGGACAGGTGGGGAGACCCAGTACTTC,CASSSPIRTGGETQYF